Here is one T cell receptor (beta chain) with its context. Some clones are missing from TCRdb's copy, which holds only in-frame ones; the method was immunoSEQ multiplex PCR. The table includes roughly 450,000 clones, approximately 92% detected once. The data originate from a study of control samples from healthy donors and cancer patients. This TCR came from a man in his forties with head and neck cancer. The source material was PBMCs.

CDR3 nucleotide sequence: TGTGCCAGTGGATCGAGAGGGAACCCCACAGATACGCAGTATTTT. Amino acids: CASGSRGNPTDTQYF. The chain is built from TRBV19 and TRBJ2-3; maybe TRBD2 (5 bases). The V gene lost 8 bases and the J gene lost 2 bases, with 17 bases spanning the gap. The V gene's germline CDR1 is LNHDA and CDR2 SQIVND (reference sequence). The CDR3 is made up of 15 amino acids.